Included here is one T cell receptor beta chain sequence, with context. The antigen is undetermined. Individuals having autoimmune disease history or systemic immunosuppression were not enrolled. Sequencing used immunoSEQ multiplex PCR; TCRdb keeps in-frame clones, though not all of them. The profile shows roughly 70,000 clones, around 82% of them singletons. This CDR3 is 14 amino acids long. The germline V gene encodes CDR1 SGHTA and CDR2 FQGTGA. V gave up 1 base and J gave up 9 bases, with 13 bases separating them. The sample originates from a study of OX40 agonist ivuxolimab in advanced cancers. Study outcomes and limitations: On average, CD8+ T cells showed a greater number of expanded clones than CD4+. Dose levels from 0.1 to 3.0 mg/kg saw CD4+ and CD8+ blood T cells expand clonally by week 6. Some nonresponders also had low normalized T-cell clonal expansion.

The chain employs TRBV7-3 and TRBJ2-1, with D maybe TRBD1 (6 bases). The sample consisted of CD4+ or CD8+ T cells sorted from blood, taken in a trial of the OX40 agonist ivuxolimab. The origin of this receptor is an adult with an advanced solid tumor such as melanoma, head and neck, liver or kidney cancer. The CDR3 region is CASSLRPQGGEQFF. The CDR3 DNA reads as TGTGCCAGCAGCTTAAGGCCACAGGGTGGTGAGCAGTTCTTC.